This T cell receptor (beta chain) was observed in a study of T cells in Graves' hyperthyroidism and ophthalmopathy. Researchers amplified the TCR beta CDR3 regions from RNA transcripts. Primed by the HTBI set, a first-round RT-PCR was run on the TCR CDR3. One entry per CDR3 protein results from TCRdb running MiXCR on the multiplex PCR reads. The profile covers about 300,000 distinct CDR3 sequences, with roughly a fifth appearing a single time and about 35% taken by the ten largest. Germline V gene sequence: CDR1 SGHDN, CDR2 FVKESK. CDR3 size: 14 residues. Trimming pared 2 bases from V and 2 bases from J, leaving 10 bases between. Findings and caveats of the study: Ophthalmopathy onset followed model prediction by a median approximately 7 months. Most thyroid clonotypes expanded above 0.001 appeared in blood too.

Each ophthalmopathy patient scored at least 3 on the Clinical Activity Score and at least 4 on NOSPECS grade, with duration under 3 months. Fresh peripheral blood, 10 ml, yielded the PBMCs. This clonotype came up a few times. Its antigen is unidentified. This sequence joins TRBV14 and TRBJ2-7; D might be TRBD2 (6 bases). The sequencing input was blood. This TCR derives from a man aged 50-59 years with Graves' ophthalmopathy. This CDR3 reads CASSQREVPYEQYF. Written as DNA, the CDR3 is TGTGCCAGCAGCCAAAGGGAGGTTCCCTACGAGCAGTACTTC.